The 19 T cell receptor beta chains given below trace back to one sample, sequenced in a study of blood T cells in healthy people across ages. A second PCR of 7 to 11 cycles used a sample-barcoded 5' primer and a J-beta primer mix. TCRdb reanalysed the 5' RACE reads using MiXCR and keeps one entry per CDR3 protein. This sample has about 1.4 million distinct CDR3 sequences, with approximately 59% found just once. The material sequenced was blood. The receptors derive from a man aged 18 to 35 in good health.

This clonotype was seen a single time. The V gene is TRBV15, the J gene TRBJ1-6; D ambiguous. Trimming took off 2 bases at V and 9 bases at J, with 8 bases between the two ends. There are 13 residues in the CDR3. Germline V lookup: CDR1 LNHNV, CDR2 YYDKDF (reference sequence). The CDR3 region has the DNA TGTGCCACCAGCAGAAGAGATAGTTCACCCCTCCACTTT. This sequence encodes CATSRRDSSPLHF.

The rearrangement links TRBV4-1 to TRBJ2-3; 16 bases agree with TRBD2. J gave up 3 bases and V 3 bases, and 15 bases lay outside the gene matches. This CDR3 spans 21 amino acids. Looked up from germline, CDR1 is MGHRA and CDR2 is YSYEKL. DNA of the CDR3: TGCGCCAGCAGCCAGAAACCGGGACTAGCGGGGGGGCGGATGAGGACAGATACGCAGTATTTT. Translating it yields CASSQKPGLAGGRMRTDTQYF.

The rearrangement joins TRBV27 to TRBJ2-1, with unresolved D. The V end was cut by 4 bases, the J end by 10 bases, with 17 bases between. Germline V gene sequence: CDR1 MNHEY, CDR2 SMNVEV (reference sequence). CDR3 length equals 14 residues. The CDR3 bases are TGTGCCAGCAGTTCCCCAGGATTCAGCATCGAGCAGTTCTTC. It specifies CASSSPGFSIEQFF.

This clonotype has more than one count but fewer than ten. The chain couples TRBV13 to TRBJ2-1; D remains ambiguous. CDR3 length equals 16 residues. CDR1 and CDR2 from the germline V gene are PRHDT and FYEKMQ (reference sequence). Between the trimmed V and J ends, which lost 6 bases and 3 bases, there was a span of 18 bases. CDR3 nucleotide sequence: TGTGCCAGCAGACCCGAAGAACCTACAGTCTACAATGAGCAGTTCTTC. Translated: CASRPEEPTVYNEQFF.

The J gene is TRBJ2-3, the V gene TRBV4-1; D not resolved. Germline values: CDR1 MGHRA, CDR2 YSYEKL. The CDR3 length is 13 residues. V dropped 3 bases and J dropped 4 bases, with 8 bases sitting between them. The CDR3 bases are TGCGCCAGCAGCCAGGATAGCCCAGATACGCAGTATTTT. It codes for CASSQDSPDTQYF.

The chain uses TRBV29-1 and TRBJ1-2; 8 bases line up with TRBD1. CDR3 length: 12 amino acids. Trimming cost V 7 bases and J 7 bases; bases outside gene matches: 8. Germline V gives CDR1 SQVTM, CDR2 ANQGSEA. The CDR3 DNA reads TGCAGCGCCAAGGACAGGGCGGGTGGCTACACCTTC. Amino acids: CSAKDRAGGYTF.

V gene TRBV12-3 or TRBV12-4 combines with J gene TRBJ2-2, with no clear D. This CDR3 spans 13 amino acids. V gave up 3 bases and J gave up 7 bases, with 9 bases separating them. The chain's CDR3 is CASSLTLRGELFF. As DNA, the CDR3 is TGTGCCAGCAGTTTGACCCTTCGCGGGGAGCTGTTTTTT.

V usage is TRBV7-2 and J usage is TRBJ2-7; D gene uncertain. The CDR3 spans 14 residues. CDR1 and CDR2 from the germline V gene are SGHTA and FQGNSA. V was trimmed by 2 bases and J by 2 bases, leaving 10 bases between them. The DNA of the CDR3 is TGTGCCAGCAGCTTAAGCAGGCGTACCTACGAGCAGTACTTC. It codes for CASSLSRRTYEQYF.

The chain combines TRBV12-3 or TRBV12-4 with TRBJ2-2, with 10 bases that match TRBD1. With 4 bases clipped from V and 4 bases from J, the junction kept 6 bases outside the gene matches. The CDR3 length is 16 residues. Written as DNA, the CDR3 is TGTGCCAGCAGTTGGGGACAGGGGACGGGCACCGGGGAGCTGTTTTTT. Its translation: CASSWGQGTGTGELFF.

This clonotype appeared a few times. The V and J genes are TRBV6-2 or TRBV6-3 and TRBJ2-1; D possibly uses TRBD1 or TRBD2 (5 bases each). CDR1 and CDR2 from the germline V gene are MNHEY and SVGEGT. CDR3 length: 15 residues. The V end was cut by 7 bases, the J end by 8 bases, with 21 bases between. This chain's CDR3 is CASTFWDHPWDEQFF. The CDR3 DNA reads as TGTGCCAGCACCTTCTGGGACCATCCCTGGGATGAGCAGTTCTTC.

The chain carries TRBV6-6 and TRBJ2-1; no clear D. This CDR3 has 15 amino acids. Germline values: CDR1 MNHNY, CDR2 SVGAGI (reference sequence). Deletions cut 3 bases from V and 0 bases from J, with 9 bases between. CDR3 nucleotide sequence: TGTGCCAGCAGTTATTCGCGCAGCTCCTACAATGAGCAGTTCTTC. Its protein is CASSYSRSSYNEQFF.

The CDR3 bases are TGTGCCAGCAGCCAAGTTCTGGCAGGAGTGTACTTTTACAATGAGCAGTTCTTC. Protein: CASSQVLAGVYFYNEQFF. The rearrangement links TRBV14 to TRBJ2-1, with D uncertain. This CDR3 is built from 18 residues. Germline assignment: CDR1 SGHDN and CDR2 FVKESK. V lost 1 base, J lost 4 bases, and 20 bases lay in between.

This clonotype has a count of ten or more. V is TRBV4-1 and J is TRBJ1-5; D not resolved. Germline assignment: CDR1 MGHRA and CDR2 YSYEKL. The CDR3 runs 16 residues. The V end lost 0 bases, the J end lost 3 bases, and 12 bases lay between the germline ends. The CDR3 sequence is CASSQEGGRNNQPQHF. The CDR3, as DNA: TGCGCCAGCAGCCAAGAGGGCGGTCGAAACAATCAGCCCCAGCATTTT.

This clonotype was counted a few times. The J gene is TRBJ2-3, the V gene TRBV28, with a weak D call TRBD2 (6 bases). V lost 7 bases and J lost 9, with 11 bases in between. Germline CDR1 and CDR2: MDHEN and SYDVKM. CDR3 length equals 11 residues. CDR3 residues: CASNRERTQYF. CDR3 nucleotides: TGTGCCAGCAACCGGGAGAGGACGCAGTATTTT.

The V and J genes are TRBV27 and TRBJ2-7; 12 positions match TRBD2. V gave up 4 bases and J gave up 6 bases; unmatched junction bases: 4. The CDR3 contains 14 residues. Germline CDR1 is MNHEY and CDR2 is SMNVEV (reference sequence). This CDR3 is CASSWTSGTSEQYF. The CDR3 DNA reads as TGTGCCAGCAGTTGGACTAGCGGGACTTCCGAGCAGTACTTC.

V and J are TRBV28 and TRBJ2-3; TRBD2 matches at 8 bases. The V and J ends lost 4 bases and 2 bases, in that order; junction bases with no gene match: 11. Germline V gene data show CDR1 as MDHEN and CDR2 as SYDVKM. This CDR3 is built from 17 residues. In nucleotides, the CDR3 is TGTGCCAGCAGTTCCCGGGGGGGAGGATTCAACACAGATACGCAGTATTTT. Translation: CASSSRGGGFNTDTQYF.

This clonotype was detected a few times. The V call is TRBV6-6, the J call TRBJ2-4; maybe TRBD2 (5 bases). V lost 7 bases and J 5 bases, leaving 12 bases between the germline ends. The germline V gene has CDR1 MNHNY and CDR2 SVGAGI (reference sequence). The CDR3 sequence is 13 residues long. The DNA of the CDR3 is TGTGCCAGCACCTTGGACTGGGAAAACATTCAGTACTTC. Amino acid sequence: CASTLDWENIQYF.

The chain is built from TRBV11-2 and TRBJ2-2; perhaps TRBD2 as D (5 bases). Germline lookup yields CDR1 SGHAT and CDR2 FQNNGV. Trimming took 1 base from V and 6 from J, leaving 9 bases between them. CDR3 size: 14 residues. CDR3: CASSLGRRSGELFF. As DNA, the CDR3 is TGTGCCAGCAGCTTAGGACGGAGGTCCGGGGAGCTGTTTTTT.

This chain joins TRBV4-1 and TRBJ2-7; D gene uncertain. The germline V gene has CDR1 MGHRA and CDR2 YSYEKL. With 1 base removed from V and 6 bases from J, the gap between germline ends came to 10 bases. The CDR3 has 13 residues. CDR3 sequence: CASSQVGSGEQYF. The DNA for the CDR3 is TGCGCCAGCAGCCAAGTCGGGTCCGGCGAGCAGTACTTC.